One sample yielded the 9 T cell receptor beta chains listed below, sequenced in a study of blood T cell repertoires in COVID-19. Only in-frame clones appear in the TCRdb table, and some are missing; sequencing was by immunoSEQ multiplex PCR. Among some 500,000 clones, approximately 88% were seen once, and the ten largest hold less than 2%. The sample consisted of PBMCs or T cells enriched from blood (not recorded which). These receptors were collected from a woman between 40 and 50 years old who had recovered from COVID-19.

The chain links TRBV23-1 to TRBJ1-1; 8 bases agree with TRBD1. TRBV23-1 is an open reading frame, and its role is uncertain. V trimming: 8 bases; J trimming: 4 bases; junction bases outside the gene matches: 12. This CDR3 is 15 amino acids long. The CDR3 sequence is CASEPWTGIGTEAFF. The CDR3 DNA reads as TGCGCCAGCGAACCTTGGACAGGGATCGGCACTGAAGCTTTCTTT.

The rearrangement links TRBV6-2 or TRBV6-3 to TRBJ2-5; 7 nucleotides line up with TRBD1. Germline CDR1 MNHEY, CDR2 SVGEGT. This CDR3 region has 15 residues. V trimming: 5 bases; J trimming: 3 bases; junction bases outside the gene matches: 9. CDR3 nucleotide sequence: TGTGCCAGCAGTCAACCACGGACAGGAGAAGAGACCCAGTACTTC. It translates to CASSQPRTGEETQYF.

In this sample, this clone turned up once. CDR3 region: CASSLGTETYGYTF. The CDR3 nucleotides are TGTGCCAGCAGCTTGGGGACAGAGACCTATGGCTACACCTTC. The chain combines TRBV5-5 with TRBJ1-2; possibly TRBD1 for D (6 bases). CDR1 is SGHKS and CDR2 is YYEKEE in the germline V gene (reference sequence). V lost 0 bases and J lost 4, with 10 bases in between. The CDR3 length is 14 residues. The full variable domain, its missing parts supplied by reference TRBV5-5 and TRBJ1-2, is DAGVTQSPTHLIKTRGQQVTLRCSPISGHKSVSWYQQVLGQGPQFIFQYYEKEERGRGNFPDRFSARQFPNYSSELNVNALLLGDSALYLCASSLGTETYGYTFGSGTRLTVV.

The chain has TRBV4-3 and TRBJ1-1; D is ambiguous. Germline assignment: CDR1 LGHNA and CDR2 YSLEER. V dropped 0 bases and J dropped 8 bases, with 7 bases sitting between them. The CDR3 spans 12 residues. The chain's CDR3 is CASSQDGQEAFF. The CDR3 DNA reads as TGCGCCAGCAGCCAAGATGGGCAGGAAGCTTTCTTT.

This clone was recorded a few times. The rearrangement links TRBV19 to TRBJ2-7; TRBD1 matches 10 bases. CDR1 LNHDA and CDR2 SQIVND come from the germline V gene (reference sequence). The V gene end was trimmed by 4 bases and the J gene end by 1 base; junction bases not matched to a gene: 4. This CDR3 has 15 amino acids. The CDR3 here is CASSTWDRGSYEQYF. CDR3 DNA: TGTGCCAGTAGTACCTGGGACAGGGGATCCTACGAGCAGTACTTC.

V gene TRBV5-1 combines with J gene TRBJ1-1; weak D call: TRBD1 (5 bases). The length of the CDR3 is 15 residues. The V and J ends lost 3 bases and 7 bases respectively, with 19 bases between them. CDR1 is SGHRS and CDR2 is YFSETQ in the germline V gene. The CDR3 loop is CASSSEGPGRREAFF. The CDR3 DNA is TGCGCCAGCAGCTCGGAGGGGCCGGGGAGGCGTGAAGCTTTCTTT.

This clone was recorded once. The V call is TRBV9, the J call TRBJ2-1; 8 positions match TRBD2. This CDR3 has 17 residues. The germline gives CDR1 SGDLS, CDR2 YYNGEE. After removal of 0 bases from V and 0 bases from J, the junction contained 5 bases not matched to a gene. CDR3 residues: CASSVALTSGSYNEQFF. In DNA form, the CDR3 reads TGTGCCAGCAGCGTAGCTTTAACTAGCGGCTCCTACAATGAGCAGTTCTTC.

J is TRBJ1-5 and V is TRBV24-1; no reliable D call. CDR1 KGHDR and CDR2 SFDVKD come from the germline V gene. Trimming took 3 bases from V and 5 from J, leaving 7 bases between them. CDR3 length: 13 amino acids. The CDR3 spells CATSDPGDQPQHF. In nucleotides, the CDR3 is TGTGCCACCAGTGATCCCGGGGATCAGCCCCAGCATTTT.

The V call is TRBV6-2 or TRBV6-3, the J call TRBJ2-3, with unresolved D. In germline, CDR1 is MNHEY, CDR2 SVGEGT. This CDR3 has 18 amino acids. V shed 5 bases and J shed 0 bases, with 21 bases lying between them. In nucleotides, the CDR3 is TGTGCCAGCAGTGCCGCGTCGCGACTTACTGCTAGCACAGATACGCAGTATTTT. The encoded protein is CASSAASRLTASTDTQYF.